This TCR beta chain is drawn from a study of blood T cell repertoires in COVID-19. Germline CDR1 is SGHAT and CDR2 is FQNNGV. Between the trimmed V and J ends, which lost 5 bases and 7 bases, there was a span of 14 bases. CDR3 length: 13 amino acids. Measured with immunoSEQ multiplex PCR; TCRdb has only the in-frame clones, and not every one. The sample lists about 330,000 clones, under 95% occurring once. What was sequenced was PBMCs or T cells enriched from blood (not recorded which). The chain is built from TRBV11-2 and TRBJ2-5; D call uncertain. This receptor was obtained from a woman aged 25 to 39 who had recovered from COVID-19. The CDR3 region has the DNA TGTGCCAGCAGCGTCGGTGAGTCCGGGACCCAGTACTTC. Amino acid sequence: CASSVGESGTQYF.